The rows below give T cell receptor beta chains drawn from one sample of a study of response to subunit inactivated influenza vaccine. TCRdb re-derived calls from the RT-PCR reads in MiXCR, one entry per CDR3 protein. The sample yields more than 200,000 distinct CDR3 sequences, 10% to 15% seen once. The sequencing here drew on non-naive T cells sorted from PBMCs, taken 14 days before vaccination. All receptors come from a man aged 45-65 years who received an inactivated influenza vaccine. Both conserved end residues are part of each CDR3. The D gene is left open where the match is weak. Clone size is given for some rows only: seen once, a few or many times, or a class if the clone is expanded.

CDR3nt: TGTGCCAGCACCTTAGAAAGCAATCAGCCCCAGCATTTT
CDR3aa: CASTLESNQPQHF
v_gene: TRBV2
abundance: many
j_gene: TRBJ1-5
d_gene: -

CDR3nt: TGTGCCAGCAGTTTAGGCCCCATAGAGACCCAGTACTTC
CDR3aa: CASSLGPIETQYF
v_gene: TRBV12-3/TRBV12-4
abundance: many
j_gene: TRBJ2-5
d_gene: -

CDR3nt: TGTGCCAGCAGACCTTCGGGCGTCCTCAAAGAGACCCAGTCCTTC
CDR3aa: CASRPSGVLKETQSF
v_gene: TRBV6-1
abundance: -
j_gene: TRBJ2-5
d_gene: -

CDR3nt: TGCGCCAGCAGCTTGGGTGCAGGGGGCGCAGGAGCAAGCGGGGAGACCCAGTACTTC
CDR3aa: CASSLGAGGAGASGETQYF
v_gene: TRBV5-1
abundance: -
j_gene: TRBJ2-5
d_gene: TRBD1

CDR3nt: TGTGCCAGCAGCCAAGAAAGACTAGCGGGAGCAGAGACCCAGTACTTC
CDR3aa: CASSQERLAGAETQYF
v_gene: TRBV3-1
abundance: once
j_gene: TRBJ2-5
d_gene: TRBD2

CDR3nt: TGTGCCAGCAGTGTTACCGATCACAATCAGCCCCAGCATTTT
CDR3aa: CASSVTDHNQPQHF
v_gene: TRBV6-1
abundance: few
j_gene: TRBJ1-5
d_gene: -

CDR3nt: TGCAGTGCTAGAGATCGTTATAGCACAGATACGCAGTATTTT
CDR3aa: CSARDRYSTDTQYF
v_gene: TRBV20-1
abundance: many
j_gene: TRBJ2-3
d_gene: -

CDR3nt: TGTGCCAGCAGCTTAGCTGCGGGAGGGAGAGCTGGGGCCAACGTCCTGACTTTC
CDR3aa: CASSLAAGGRAGANVLTF
v_gene: TRBV7-8
abundance: -
j_gene: TRBJ2-6
d_gene: TRBD2

CDR3nt: TGCGCCAGCAGCCAAGATCGGCCGGGGGGGCCCGGAGATACGCAGTATTTT
CDR3aa: CASSQDRPGGPGDTQYF
v_gene: TRBV4-3
abundance: many
j_gene: TRBJ2-3
d_gene: TRBD2

CDR3nt: TGTGCCAGCAGTTACTCTTACGCGGGGGCCTACTCTGGGGCCAACGTCCTGACTTTC
CDR3aa: CASSYSYAGAYSGANVLTF
v_gene: TRBV6-5
abundance: many
j_gene: TRBJ2-6
d_gene: -

CDR3nt: TGCGCCAGCAGCCCAGGGTCCGCAACTAATGAAAAACTGTTTTTT
CDR3aa: CASSPGSATNEKLFF
v_gene: TRBV5-1
abundance: many
j_gene: TRBJ1-4
d_gene: -

CDR3nt: TGCGCCAGCAGCTCCAGACAGGGGGGGGGCAATGAGCAGTTCTTC
CDR3aa: CASSSRQGGGNEQFF
v_gene: TRBV5-1
abundance: many
j_gene: TRBJ2-1
d_gene: TRBD1

CDR3nt: TGTGCCAGCAGCCCAACAGGGTTAGGCTACACCTTC
CDR3aa: CASSPTGLGYTF
v_gene: TRBV12-3/TRBV12-4
abundance: many
j_gene: TRBJ1-2
d_gene: -

CDR3nt: TGTGCCAGCCAAACCGGGGGGGACAATGAGCAGTTCTTC
CDR3aa: CASQTGGDNEQFF
v_gene: TRBV7-9
abundance: -
j_gene: TRBJ2-1
d_gene: TRBD2

CDR3nt: TGTGCCAGCAGTGCCCGTCCAGGGAATGAGCAGTTCTTC
CDR3aa: CASSARPGNEQFF
v_gene: TRBV7-3
abundance: -
j_gene: TRBJ2-1
d_gene: -

CDR3nt: TGTGCCTGGAACCGGGACCACAATCAGCCCCAGCATTTT
CDR3aa: CAWNRDHNQPQHF
v_gene: TRBV30
abundance: few
j_gene: TRBJ1-5
d_gene: -

CDR3nt: TGCGCCAGCAGCTTCCGTAGACAGGGGGACAACTATGGCTACACCTTC
CDR3aa: CASSFRRQGDNYGYTF
v_gene: TRBV5-1
abundance: few
j_gene: TRBJ1-2
d_gene: TRBD1